The rows below give T cell receptor beta chains drawn from one sample of a study of CD8+ T cells in alopecia areata. Libraries were prepared by immunoSEQ multiplex PCR; TCRdb keeps only in-frame clonotypes and omits some of them. The sample contains roughly 100,000 clones, around 60% of which appear only once. The sequencing sample was made of CD4+ T cells sorted from blood. These receptors came from a human donor in good health. CDR3s include the opening cysteine and the closing phenylalanine or tryptophan. Each record gives: clone size, D gene, J gene, V gene, CDR3 protein, CDR3 DNA. The D gene is left open where the match is weak. Size is stated for part of the rows, as once, few or many counts, or as a class when the clone is expanded.

NA,NA,TRBJ1-6,TRBV11-2,CASSLGGVGNSPLHF,TGTGCCAGCAGCTTAGGTGGGGTCGGGAATTCACCCCTCCACTTT
NA,NA,TRBJ2-5,TRBV4-2,CASSLPGGKETQYF,TGTGCCAGCAGCCTCCCTGGGGGGAAAGAGACCCAGTACTTC
NA,NA,TRBJ2-1,TRBV30,CAWSVPGDEQFF,TGTGCCTGGAGTGTACCGGGGGATGAGCAGTTCTTC
few,NA,TRBJ1-5,TRBV6-5,CASSYQGPTSNQPQHF,TGTGCCAGCAGTTACCAGGGGCCTACAAGCAATCAGCCCCAGCATTTT
NA,TRBD2,TRBJ2-1,TRBV30,CAWSGSGGECEQFF,TGTGCCTGGAGTGGATCGGGAGGCGAGTGTGAGCAGTTCTTC
NA,TRBD1,TRBJ1-2,TRBV9,CASTTGQAYGYTF,TGTGCCAGCACCACCGGACAGGCCTATGGCTACACCTTC
NA,NA,TRBJ1-1,TRBV13,CASSLRGAVNTEAFF,TGTGCCAGCAGCTTAAGGGGGGCGGTGAACACTGAAGCTTTCTTT
NA,NA,TRBJ1-4,TRBV4-1,CASSQDATLQLFF,TGCGCCAGCAGCCAAGATGCGACCCTCCAGCTGTTTTTT
NA,NA,TRBJ2-5,TRBV5-1,CASSLAADVGAETQYF,TGCGCCAGCAGCTTGGCAGCGGACGTTGGGGCAGAGACCCAGTACTTC
once,NA,TRBJ2-3,TRBV29-1,CSVEEGAVDTQYF,TGCAGCGTCGAGGAGGGGGCCGTGGATACGCAGTATTTT
NA,TRBD1,TRBJ2-5,TRBV2,CASSQDRGLETQYF,TGTGCCAGCAGCCAAGACAGGGGGCTAGAGACCCAGTACTTC
NA,NA,TRBJ1-4,TRBV29-1,CSGGTATKLFF,TGCAGCGGAGGGACTGCGACAAAACTGTTTTTT
NA,TRBD1,TRBJ1-6,TRBV30,CAWSGQGFSPLHF,TGTGCCTGGAGCGGACAGGGATTTTCACCCCTCCACTTT
once,NA,TRBJ1-1,TRBV2,CASSENQRKAFF,TGTGCCAGCAGTGAAAATCAACGTAAGGCTTTCTTT
once,NA,TRBJ1-5,TRBV6-5,CASRSGQPQHF,TGTGCCAGCAGGAGCGGTCAGCCCCAGCATTTT
NA,NA,TRBJ2-1,TRBV5-1,CASSLGGGGGNEQFF,TGCGCCAGCAGCCTGGGAGGGGGCGGGGGGAATGAGCAGTTCTTC
NA,TRBD1,TRBJ2-1,TRBV18,CASSQGQIVDNEQFF,TGTGCCAGCTCACAGGGACAGATAGTGGACAATGAGCAGTTCTTC
NA,NA,TRBJ1-2,TRBV4-1,CASSQESRTGYTF,TGCGCCAGCAGCCAAGAGTCCCGAACGGGCTACACCTTC
NA,NA,TRBJ1-5,TRBV2,CASGGNYNQPQHF,TGTGCCAGCGGAGGGAATTACAATCAGCCCCAGCATTTT
NA,NA,TRBJ1-4,TRBV27,CASSWTASPEKLFF,TGTGCCAGCAGTTGGACAGCCTCTCCTGAAAAACTGTTTTTT
NA,NA,TRBJ1-2,TRBV29-1,CSVPEVNYGYTF,TGCAGCGTTCCGGAGGTTAACTATGGCTACACCTTC